Listed here are 27 T cell receptor beta chains from one sample, sequenced in a study of cytomegalovirus exposure and HLA in healthy donors (dated by TCRdb to about 2017). The library was built by means of the immunoSEQ multiplex PCR assay. A mixture of 60 forward primers for TCR Vbeta segments and 13 reverse primers for TCR Jbeta segments was used in the multiplex PCR. In its TCRdb copy, this immuneACCESS table keeps in-frame sequences only and misses some clones. Where compared with another copy, unresolved V genes explain less than half of these, and the others have no known cause. The sample yields hundreds of thousands of clones; roughly 70% were counted once. The ten largest clones capture approximately 2.1% of the sample. Input material: PBMCs. Receptor source: a female donor in good health and CMV-seronegative.

This chain links TRBV5-4 with TRBJ2-7, with a weak D call TRBD2 (5 bases). Germline-derived CDR1 and CDR2 are SGHNT and YYREEE (reference sequence). This CDR3 region has 13 residues. V dropped 4 bases and J dropped 3 bases, with 11 bases sitting between them. CDR3 nucleotide sequence: TGTGCCAGCAGCCCCAAAGGAGGCTACGAGCAGTACTTC. Protein sequence: CASSPKGGYEQYF.

The chain has TRBV14 and TRBJ2-4; TRBD1 is a possible D gene (5 bases). From germline, CDR1 is SGHDN and CDR2 FVKESK. Trimming shortened V by 1 base and J by 0 bases, and 13 bases separated the two germline ends. The CDR3 contains 17 residues. CDR3 DNA: TGTGCCAGCAGCCAAGTAGGGGCAGCGAGAGCCAAAAACATTCAGTACTTC. Residues: CASSQVGAARAKNIQYF.

This clone was detected once. This chain joins TRBV11-3 and TRBJ1-2; D is possibly TRBD1 (6 bases). Germline-derived CDR1 and CDR2 are SGHNT and YENEEA. CDR3 length: 14 amino acids. Trimming removed 5 bases from V and 1 base from J, with 11 bases in between. The CDR3 spells CASSPAGVNYGYTF. The CDR3, as DNA: TGTGCCAGCAGCCCCGCAGGGGTTAACTATGGCTACACCTTC.

The gene calls are TRBV27 and TRBJ2-5, with D unclear. The end of the DNA aligns better with TRBJ2-7, so the J call may be wrong. The CDR3 loop spans 13 amino acids. Germline CDR1 is MNHEY and CDR2 is SMNVEV (reference sequence). Here the CDR3 DNA reads TGTGCCAGCAGTTTACACCCCTTAAACGAGCAGTACTTC. Its protein product is CASSLHPLNEQYF.

V gene TRBV29-1 combines with J gene TRBJ2-3, with a weak D call TRBD2 (5 bases). The germline V gene has CDR1 SQVTM and CDR2 ANQGSEA. The CDR3 consists of 16 residues. V was cut by 2 bases and J by 1 base, with 16 bases left in between. The CDR3 region is CSVEIPGGRGTDTQYF. The CDR3 nucleotides are TGCAGCGTTGAAATCCCGGGTGGGCGGGGCACAGATACGCAGTATTTT.

The rearrangement uses TRBV6-5 and TRBJ1-5; no clear D gene. V was pared by 4 bases and J by 9 bases, with 16 bases between. The CDR3 sequence is 14 residues long. Germline CDR1 and CDR2: MNHEY and SVGAGI. The CDR3 sequence: CASSSGNGLGPQHF. CDR3 nucleotides: TGTGCCAGCAGTTCAGGCAATGGTCTGGGGCCCCAGCATTTT.

The rearrangement links TRBV10-1 to TRBJ2-3, with D maybe TRBD2 (5 bases). This CDR3 is built from 14 residues. Trimming left V 3 bases short and J 1 base short, with 8 bases between. CDR1 WNHNN and CDR2 SYGVQD come from the germline V gene (reference sequence). The CDR3 spells CASSDWRGTDTQYF. Here the CDR3 DNA reads TGCGCCAGCAGTGACTGGCGGGGCACAGATACGCAGTATTTT.

The rearrangement uses TRBV6-5 and TRBJ1-2, with unresolved D. This CDR3 contains 13 residues. The V gene's germline CDR1 is MNHEY and CDR2 SVGAGI. The V end was cut by 6 bases, the J end by 7 bases, with 15 bases between. CDR3 residues: CASRQGSLSGYTF. The DNA for the CDR3 is TGTGCCAGCAGGCAAGGGAGCCTGAGTGGCTACACCTTC.

There are a few counts of this clone. This chain links TRBV2 with TRBJ2-7; a weak D match, TRBD2 (5 bases). This CDR3 has 15 residues. Germline V gene lookup returns CDR1 SNHLY and CDR2 FYNNEI. The V gene lost 5 bases and the J gene lost 2 bases, with 16 bases spanning the gap. Written as DNA, the CDR3 is TGTGCCAGCAGTCCCCCGGAGGTAACCCCCTACGAGCAGTACTTC. This sequence encodes CASSPPEVTPYEQYF.

The gene calls are TRBV7-2 and TRBJ2-5, with D unclear. Looked up from germline, CDR1 is SGHTA and CDR2 is FQGNSA. The CDR3 has 12 residues. Trimming stripped 2 bases from V and 1 base from J, with 2 bases between. CDR3 region: CASSLRQETQYF. CDR3 nucleotide sequence: TGTGCCAGCAGCTTACGCCAAGAGACCCAGTACTTC.

The CDR3 loop reads CASSVAGTGTEAFF. The CDR3, as DNA: TGTGCCAGCAGCGTGGCAGGAACGGGGACTGAAGCTTTCTTT. The V gene is TRBV9, the J gene TRBJ1-1; D unclear. CDR1 SGDLS and CDR2 YYNGEE come from the germline V gene. This CDR3 comprises 14 residues. V was pared by 2 bases and J by 5 bases, with 13 bases between.

The rearrangement joins TRBV7-9 to TRBJ1-5, with D unclear. The CDR3 length is 10 residues. Germline loops: CDR1 SEHNR, CDR2 FQNEAQ (reference sequence). With 11 bases removed from V and 6 bases from J, the gap between germline ends came to 8 bases. The CDR3 region is CAGDRQPQHF. The CDR3 nucleotides are TGTGCCGGAGACCGTCAGCCCCAGCATTTT.

Turning to this clone: Different DNA sequences within this sample yield the same CDR3. This chain connects TRBV27 to TRBJ1-1, with D maybe TRBD1 (6 bases). The germline V and J ends were trimmed by 4 bases and 4 bases, with 10 bases remaining between them. The CDR3 has 13 amino acids. The germline gives CDR1 MNHEY, CDR2 SMNVEV (reference sequence). The CDR3 DNA reads as TGTGCCAGCAGTTACAGGGAGGGCACTGAAGCTTTCTTT. The encoded protein is CASSYREGTEAFF.

This chain joins TRBV11-2 and TRBJ2-1; the D is unclear. Germline CDR1 reads SGHAT; CDR2 reads FQNNGV. This CDR3 region has 15 residues. V dropped 1 base and J dropped 2 bases, with 9 bases sitting between them. CDR3: CASSLVSLTYNEQFF. As DNA, the CDR3 is TGTGCCAGCAGCTTAGTGTCCCTTACCTACAATGAGCAGTTCTTC.

This clone came up once. V and J are TRBV4-1 and TRBJ2-2, with a possible D match to TRBD1 (5 bases). The CDR3 loop spans 15 amino acids. V lost 1 base and J lost 6, with 12 bases in between. Germline V lookup: CDR1 MGHRA, CDR2 YSYEKL. CDR3 sequence: CASSQAGLGAGELFF. CDR3 in DNA: TGCGCCAGCAGCCAAGCAGGTCTAGGGGCCGGGGAGCTGTTTTTT.

This clone has just one count. Written as DNA, the CDR3 is TGCGCCAGCAGTGGTCGGACAGGGACTAGCGGGGCCTACAATGAGCAGTTCTTC. Translation: CASSGRTGTSGAYNEQFF. This chain connects TRBV10-1 to TRBJ2-1, with TRBD2 identical over 13 bases. The CDR3 covers 18 residues. Germline V CDR1 and CDR2: WNHNN, SYGVQD (reference sequence). J was trimmed by 2 bases and V by 4 bases; bases with no gene match: 8.

This clone occurred once. The J gene is TRBJ2-3, the V gene TRBV5-1; the D is unclear. Looked up from germline, CDR1 is SGHRS and CDR2 is YFSETQ. CDR3 length: 15 residues. V lost 0 bases, J lost 6 bases, and 14 bases lay in between. For the CDR3, the DNA is TGCGCCAGCAGCTTGGTCGTGGTCCCTAGGGATACGCAGTATTTT. The encoded protein is CASSLVVVPRDTQYF.

This chain joins TRBV9 and TRBJ2-1; 11 nucleotides align to TRBD2. From germline, CDR1 is SGDLS and CDR2 YYNGEE. This CDR3 spans 15 amino acids. The J segment lost 6 bases and the V segment lost 4 bases, leaving 6 bases of the junction unmatched. CDR3 nucleotides: TGTGCCAGCAGCACAACCGGGACTAGCGGCAATGAGCAGTTCTTC. This encodes CASSTTGTSGNEQFF.

This chain uses TRBV2 with TRBJ2-5, with 10 nucleotides matching TRBD2. The CDR3 contains 16 residues. V dropped 8 bases and J dropped 2; count of bases not matched to a gene: 11. Germline V gene sequence: CDR1 SNHLY, CDR2 FYNNEI. In DNA, the CDR3 is TGTGCCAGCGGAGCGGGAGGGCGGACGGAGCAAGAGACCCAGTACTTC. Translated, it gives CASGAGGRTEQETQYF.

The genes are TRBV2 and TRBJ2-5, with D possibly matching TRBD2 (6 bases). The J call may be wrong; the DNA end is better matched by TRBJ2-7. Germline V lookup: CDR1 SNHLY, CDR2 FYNNEI. There are 15 residues in the CDR3. The CDR3 DNA follows: TGTGCCAGTATAAAATGGTGGGACTGGCCGTACGAGCAGTACTTC. Translating gives CASIKWWDWPYEQYF.

The chain recombines TRBV10-2 with TRBJ2-7, with 7 bases lining up with TRBD2. The CDR3 is 14 residues long. The V segment lost 7 bases and the J segment 0 bases; nucleotides outside the gene matches: 6. Per the germline V gene, CDR1 is WSHSY and CDR2 is SAAADI. CDR3 loop: CASKASGDSYEQYF. CDR3 in DNA: TGCGCCAGCAAGGCTAGCGGAGACTCCTACGAGCAGTACTTC.

This clone showed up just a few times. The chain uses TRBV4-2 and TRBJ1-1; D not resolved. In germline, CDR1 is LGHNA, CDR2 YNFKEQ. The V and J ends lost 7 bases and 4 bases respectively, with 10 bases between them. This CDR3 is built from 12 residues. Written as DNA, the CDR3 is TGTGCCAGCACTTCTTCAGGCACTGAAGCTTTCTTT. Protein sequence: CASTSSGTEAFF.

The gene calls are TRBV30 and TRBJ1-3; maybe TRBD1 (5 bases). This CDR3 region has 17 residues. Looked up from germline, CDR1 is GTSNPN and CDR2 is SVGIG (reference sequence). V was shortened by 0 bases and J by 4 bases, with 19 bases between the two germline ends. The CDR3 sequence is CAWSVGFLAGGGNTIYF. Written as DNA, the CDR3 is TGTGCCTGGAGTGTAGGGTTTTTGGCTGGGGGGGGAAACACCATATATTTT.

The J gene is TRBJ2-3, the V gene TRBV19, with 10 positions matching TRBD1. The CDR3 has 15 amino acids. V lost 4 bases and J lost 1; bases outside the gene matches: 2. Germline CDR1 and CDR2: LNHDA and SQIVND (reference sequence). The CDR3 sequence: CASSSGTGGTDTQYF. The CDR3 DNA reads TGTGCCAGTAGTAGTGGGACAGGGGGCACAGATACGCAGTATTTT.

The V and J genes are TRBV7-2 and TRBJ1-1, with 7 bases identical to TRBD1. CDR1 and CDR2 from the germline V gene are SGHTA and FQGNSA. V lost 5 bases and J lost 11; bases outside the gene matches: 14. CDR3 length: 14 amino acids. DNA for the CDR3: TGTGCCAGCAGCCCCCGAGGGGGCCGCTCGGAGGCTTTCTTT. Translating gives CASSPRGGRSEAFF.

This chain links TRBV27 with TRBJ2-1; TRBD1 might be the D (7 bases). V shed 5 bases and J shed 0 bases, with 14 bases lying between them. Germline CDR1 and CDR2: MNHEY and SMNVEV (reference sequence). The CDR3 has 16 residues. Written as DNA, the CDR3 is TGTGCCAGCAGTCCGCGGGACAGAAGCTCCTACAATGAGCAGTTCTTC. As protein: CASSPRDRSSYNEQFF.

The rearrangement links TRBV7-3 to TRBJ2-1; 7 bases align to TRBD2. V dropped 8 bases and J dropped 7; count of bases not matched to a gene: 14. CDR1 is SGHTA, CDR2 FQGTGA, per germline. The CDR3 extends over 15 amino acids. This chain's CDR3 is CASGWGGRAFNEQFF. The CDR3 coding sequence is TGTGCCAGCGGGTGGGGCGGGAGAGCCTTTAATGAGCAGTTCTTC. The whole variable domain, remainder taken from reference TRBV7-3 and TRBJ2-1, is GAGVSQTPSNKVTEKGKYVELRCDPISGHTALYWYRQSLGQGPEFLIYFQGTGAADDSGLPNDRFFAVRPEGSVSTLKIQRTERGDSAVYLCASGWGGRAFNEQFFGPGTRLTVL.